The 31 T cell receptor beta chains listed next were all sequenced from one sample in a study of T cell responses to AZD1222 COVID-19 vaccine. Clones were read by immunoSEQ multiplex PCR, and TCRdb kept only the in-frame ones, dropping some. Found here are about 93,000 clones, around nine tenths of them singletons; the top ten hold roughly 2.8%. The source material was peripheral blood, sampled on day 0 of MenACWY control vaccination. All receptors derive from an adult in good health.

The table lists this clone with a few counts. The V call is TRBV19, the J call TRBJ2-2; 14 bases align to TRBD2. Germline V gene sequence: CDR1 LNHDA, CDR2 SQIVND (reference sequence). The CDR3 spans 17 residues. V shed 5 bases and J 4 bases; nucleotides not matched to a gene: 6. CDR3 loop: CASSARTSGGFTGELFF. Here the CDR3 DNA reads TGTGCCAGTAGTGCCCGGACTAGCGGGGGGTTCACCGGGGAGCTGTTTTTT.

The chain joins TRBV4-3 to TRBJ2-7; 9 positions match TRBD1. CDR1 and CDR2 from the germline V gene are LGHNA and YSLEER. The CDR3 runs to 16 residues. The ends lost 0 bases at V and 2 bases at J; junction bases unmatched: 5. The CDR3 loop reads CASSQDRTGETYEQYF. The DNA for the CDR3 is TGCGCCAGCAGCCAAGATAGGACAGGGGAGACCTACGAGCAGTACTTC.

The chain carries TRBV4-2 and TRBJ1-3, with unresolved D. Trimming took off 1 base at V and 0 bases at J, with 10 bases between the two ends. Looked up from germline, CDR1 is LGHNA and CDR2 is YNFKEQ. The CDR3 is made up of 16 amino acids. CDR3 residues: CASSQVWTDSGNTIYF. CDR3 in DNA: TGTGCCAGCAGCCAAGTTTGGACGGACTCTGGAAACACCATATATTTT.

The V gene is TRBV27, the J gene TRBJ1-1; TRBD1 might be the D (5 bases). The CDR3 is made up of 11 amino acids. V lost 6 bases to trimming and J lost 6 bases, with 8 bases between them. Germline V gives CDR1 MNHEY, CDR2 SMNVEV (reference sequence). CDR3 bases: TGTGCCAGCAGCTTGGGGGCTGAAGCTTTCTTT. It yields the protein CASSLGAEAFF.

V usage is TRBV19 and J usage is TRBJ2-5; D call uncertain. The CDR3 spans 12 residues. V lost 5 bases and J 3 bases, leaving 7 bases between the germline ends. Germline CDR1 LNHDA, CDR2 SQIVND (reference sequence). The CDR3 DNA is TGTGCCAGTAGTCAGACGGAAGAGACCCAGTACTTC. Its translation is CASSQTEETQYF.

Points on this clone: Its ends do not fully match the called genes, so a read error is possible. The rearrangement uses TRBV19 and TRBJ2-7; 13 positions match TRBD2. The CDR3 covers 13 residues. The germline V gene has CDR1 LNHDA and CDR2 SQIVND (reference sequence). The CDR3 region has the DNA TGTGCCAGTAGTACTGGACTAGCGGGGGTTTTGGATTTC. Translation gives CASSTGLAGVLDF.

V gene TRBV5-5 combines with J gene TRBJ2-3, with 9 bases aligning to TRBD1. This CDR3 spans 14 amino acids. CDR1 and CDR2 from the germline V gene are SGHKS and YYEKEE (reference sequence). The V and J ends lost 4 bases and 6 bases, in that order; junction bases with no gene match: 6. CDR3: CASSRGQGWDTQYF. The CDR3 nucleotides are TGTGCCAGCAGCAGAGGACAGGGGTGGGATACGCAGTATTTT.

The rearrangement joins TRBV5-5 to TRBJ2-7, with D possibly being TRBD1 (5 bases). The CDR3 sequence is 14 residues long. Germline V gene sequence: CDR1 SGHKS, CDR2 YYEKEE (reference sequence). The ends were cut back, 2 bases at V and 3 bases at J, with 12 bases in the middle. Here the CDR3 DNA reads TGTGCCAGCAGCTTTCCCTCCAGGGACTACGAGCAGTACTTC. This sequence encodes CASSFPSRDYEQYF.

The gene calls are TRBV7-2 and TRBJ1-1, with a weak D call TRBD1 (6 bases). Trimming left V 3 bases short and J 4 bases short, with 12 bases between. The CDR3 runs 14 residues. Germline-derived CDR1 and CDR2 are SGHTA and FQGNSA. The CDR3 reads CASSFDRSATEAFF. The CDR3 region has the DNA TGTGCCAGCAGCTTCGACAGGTCGGCCACTGAAGCTTTCTTT.

Remarks on this clone: The same CDR3 also results from other DNA sequences found in this sample. This sequence joins TRBV4-2 and TRBJ1-1; D is unresolved. Germline CDR1 LGHNA, CDR2 YNFKEQ. Trimming shortened V by 0 bases and J by 0 bases, and 2 bases separated the two germline ends. The CDR3 covers 13 residues. The CDR3 nucleotides read TGTGCCAGCAGCCAAGATCTGAACACTGAAGCTTTCTTT. As protein: CASSQDLNTEAFF.

This sequence joins TRBV27 and TRBJ1-5; D is perhaps TRBD1 (6 bases). There are 14 residues in the CDR3. Germline CDR1 and CDR2: MNHEY and SMNVEV (reference sequence). Trimming removed 6 bases from V and 6 bases from J, with 15 bases in between. DNA of the CDR3: TGTGCCAGCAGCAAGAGAACAGGGTTTCAGCCCCAGCATTTT. This sequence encodes CASSKRTGFQPQHF.

V usage is TRBV5-1 and J usage is TRBJ2-2; perhaps TRBD1 as D (5 bases). Trimming removed 4 bases at V and 0 bases at J, with 16 bases between. CDR1 and CDR2 from the germline V gene are SGHRS and YFSETQ. The CDR3 is 17 residues long. CDR3 sequence reads: CASSPTLGASNTGELFF. The CDR3 nucleotides are TGCGCCAGCAGCCCGACATTAGGGGCCTCGAACACCGGGGAGCTGTTTTTT.

The chain links TRBV5-6 to TRBJ1-1; D gene ambiguous. The ends were cut back, 3 bases at V and 0 bases at J, with 15 bases in the middle. Germline-derived CDR1 and CDR2 are SGHDT and YYEEEE. This CDR3 has 16 residues. The CDR3 loop reads CASSWALDSMNTEAFF. For the CDR3, the DNA is TGTGCCAGCAGCTGGGCTTTGGATAGCATGAACACTGAAGCTTTCTTT.

The genes are TRBV28 and TRBJ2-3; D is undetermined. CDR1 and CDR2 (germline): MDHEN, SYDVKM. The CDR3 loop spans 11 amino acids. V was cut by 3 bases and J by 7 bases, with 5 bases left in between. CDR3 amino acids: CASSFEYTQYF. The CDR3, as DNA: TGTGCCAGCAGTTTCGAGTATACGCAGTATTTT.

The V gene is TRBV9, the J gene TRBJ2-2, with 8 bases identical to TRBD2. Looked up from germline, CDR1 is SGDLS and CDR2 is YYNGEE. The CDR3 sequence is 15 residues long. The junction had 4 bases not matched to a gene; V was cut back by 0 bases and J by 6 bases. CDR3 coding DNA: TGTGCCAGCAGCGTAGCGGCGGGGGGTCCCGGGGAGCTGTTTTTT. Its protein product is CASSVAAGGPGELFF.

This clone was counted once. The chain links TRBV9 to TRBJ1-6; D is uncertain. The CDR3 runs 13 residues. Germline CDR1 SGDLS, CDR2 YYNGEE. Trimming took off 5 bases at V and 8 bases at J, with 11 bases between the two ends. The CDR3 nucleotides are TGTGCCAGCAGTTGGGGAACGGATTCACCCCTCCACTTT. Encoded protein: CASSWGTDSPLHF.

A few counts support this clone. The chain joins TRBV28 to TRBJ2-7, with D perhaps matching TRBD2 (5 bases). Germline-derived CDR1 and CDR2 are MDHEN and SYDVKM. Trimming cost V 8 bases and J 2 bases, with 13 bases left between them. The CDR3 consists of 13 residues. The CDR3 coding sequence is TGTGCCAGCCAAGGGAGCCTTACCTACGAGCAGTACTTC. It yields the protein CASQGSLTYEQYF.

This chain uses TRBV30 with TRBJ1-2; 8 positions match TRBD1. The trim removed 3 bases at V and 4 bases at J, leaving 4 bases unmatched. Germline V gene data show CDR1 as GTSNPN and CDR2 as SVGIG (reference sequence). CDR3 length equals 13 residues. CDR3 sequence reads: CAWRVTGGYGYTF. The CDR3 DNA sequence: TGTGCCTGGAGAGTTACAGGGGGCTATGGCTACACCTTC. The variable domain in full, with the rest retrieved from reference TRBV30 and TRBJ1-2, is SQTIHQWPATLVQPVGSPLSLECTVEGTSNPNLYWYRQAAGRGLQLLFYSVGIGQISSEVPQNLSASRPQDRQFILSSKKLLLSDSGFYLCAWRVTGGYGYTFGSGTRLTVV.

This clone was recorded a few times. This chain joins TRBV7-2 and TRBJ2-2; 9 bases map to TRBD1. Trimming at V came to 4 bases and at J to 6 bases, leaving 6 bases not matched to a gene. The CDR3 is 15 residues long. CDR1 is SGHTA and CDR2 is FQGNSA in the germline V gene. Here the CDR3 reads CASSSDRGRSGELFF. Here the CDR3 DNA reads TGTGCCAGCAGCTCGGACAGGGGAAGGTCCGGGGAGCTGTTTTTT.

This chain links TRBV7-8 with TRBJ1-6; the D is unclear. Germline V CDR1 and CDR2: SGHVS, FQNEAQ. Trimming removed 1 base from V and 9 bases from J, with 13 bases in between. This CDR3 has 15 residues. CDR3 nucleotide sequence: TGTGCCAGCAGCTTAGATGGCGGACCCAGTTCACCCCTCCACTTT. It codes for CASSLDGGPSSPLHF.

This rearrangement joins TRBV18 to TRBJ1-5, with unresolved D. Trimming cost V 6 bases and J 6 bases, with 15 bases left between them. Germline lookup yields CDR1 KGHSH and CDR2 LQKENI. The CDR3 totals 14 residues. The CDR3 protein is CASSETAVGQPQHF. As DNA, the CDR3 is TGTGCCAGCTCGGAGACGGCCGTGGGTCAGCCCCAGCATTTT.

The chain combines TRBV2 with TRBJ1-2; D not resolved. Germline CDR1 reads SNHLY; CDR2 reads FYNNEI. This CDR3 has 10 amino acids. Trimming took 6 bases from V and 3 from J, leaving 2 bases between them. The chain's CDR3 is CASRDYGYTF. CDR3 sequence (DNA): TGTGCCAGCAGGGACTATGGCTACACCTTC.

V usage is TRBV10-1 and J usage is TRBJ1-2; D perhaps matches TRBD1 (6 bases). Trimming took 2 bases from V and 8 from J, leaving 15 bases between them. This CDR3 comprises 14 residues. Germline CDR1 reads WNHNN; CDR2 reads SYGVQD (reference sequence). The CDR3 DNA reads TGCGCCAGCAGTGAGCCCGGACAGACCCTGGGCTACACCTTC. This sequence encodes CASSEPGQTLGYTF.

The V and J genes are TRBV5-6 and TRBJ2-1; D is perhaps TRBD1 (5 bases). Trimming cost V 4 bases and J 10 bases, with 9 bases left between them. The germline V gene has CDR1 SGHDT and CDR2 YYEEEE. The CDR3 is made up of 11 amino acids. CDR3 DNA sequence: TGTGCCAGCAGCCTGAGGACAGAGCAGTTCTTC. Translation: CASSLRTEQFF.

V is TRBV24-1 and J is TRBJ2-3; TRBD1 is a possible D gene (6 bases). The germline V gene has CDR1 KGHDR and CDR2 SFDVKD. The V end lost 8 bases, the J end lost 3 bases, and 8 bases lay between the germline ends. There are 12 residues in the CDR3. CDR3 sequence (DNA): TGTGCCACCAATACAGGGACAGATACGCAGTATTTT. Its protein is CATNTGTDTQYF.

The chain employs TRBV6-5 and TRBJ1-2, with no clear D. There are 15 residues in the CDR3. CDR1 MNHEY and CDR2 SVGAGI come from the germline V gene. V lost 0 bases, J lost 0 bases, and 8 bases lay in between. The DNA of the CDR3 is TGTGCCAGCAGTTACTCGGGCAGATCTAACTATGGCTACACCTTC. Translated: CASSYSGRSNYGYTF.

This clone was recorded only once. The chain recombines TRBV30 with TRBJ2-5; perhaps TRBD2 as D (7 bases). Germline CDR1 GTSNPN, CDR2 SVGIG (reference sequence). This CDR3 has 13 amino acids. Trimming shortened V by 3 bases and J by 5 bases, and 13 bases separated the two germline ends. The CDR3 loop reads CAWRGRGGETQYF. CDR3 sequence (DNA): TGTGCCTGGAGGGGCAGGGGAGGGGAGACCCAGTACTTC.

V gene TRBV9 combines with J gene TRBJ1-1, with 9 bases matching TRBD1. This CDR3 spans 15 amino acids. Germline V CDR1 and CDR2: SGDLS, YYNGEE. Unmatched junction bases numbered 5, after V lost 1 base and J lost 4 bases. The DNA of the CDR3 is TGTGCCAGCAGCGTACTACAGGGGGCAGGCACTGAAGCTTTCTTT. It specifies CASSVLQGAGTEAFF.

The V gene is TRBV11-3, the J gene TRBJ2-2; D unclear. Trimming removed 5 bases from V and 1 base from J, with 14 bases in between. Germline V gene lookup returns CDR1 SGHNT and CDR2 YENEEA. The CDR3 loop spans 16 amino acids. CDR3 sequence reads: CASSPWFSQNTGELFF. CDR3 coding DNA: TGTGCCAGCAGCCCTTGGTTTTCTCAGAACACCGGGGAGCTGTTTTTT.

V is TRBV7-9 and J is TRBJ1-5, with 9 nucleotides matching TRBD1. The V gene end was trimmed by 5 bases and the J gene end by 4 bases; junction bases not matched to a gene: 6. The CDR3 loop spans 15 amino acids. CDR1 SEHNR and CDR2 FQNEAQ come from the germline V gene (reference sequence). The CDR3 region is CASSLGTGSNQPQHF. In DNA, the CDR3 is TGTGCCAGCAGCCTCGGGACAGGGAGTAATCAGCCCCAGCATTTT.

The chain couples TRBV19 to TRBJ1-5; 9 bases are a match to TRBD1. The germline gives CDR1 LNHDA, CDR2 SQIVND (reference sequence). The CDR3 loop spans 17 amino acids. The ends lost 3 bases at V and 4 bases at J; junction bases unmatched: 10. CDR3 coding DNA: TGTGCCAGTAGTATCTGGAGGGGACAGGGAGGGAATCAGCCCCAGCATTTT. Amino acid sequence: CASSIWRGQGGNQPQHF.